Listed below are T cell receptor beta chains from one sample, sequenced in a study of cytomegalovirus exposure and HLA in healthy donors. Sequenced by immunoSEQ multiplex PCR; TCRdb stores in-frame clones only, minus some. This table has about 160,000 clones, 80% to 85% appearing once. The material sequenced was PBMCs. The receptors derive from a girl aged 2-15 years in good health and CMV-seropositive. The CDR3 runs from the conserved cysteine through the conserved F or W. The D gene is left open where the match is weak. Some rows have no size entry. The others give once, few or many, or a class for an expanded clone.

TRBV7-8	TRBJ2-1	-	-	CASSLVAGGLYNEQFF	TGTGCCAGCAGCTTAGTTGCCGGCGGACTCTACAATGAGCAGTTCTTC
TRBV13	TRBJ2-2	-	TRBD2	CASSLNPGTSGRATGELFF	TGTGCCAGCAGCTTAAACCCCGGGACTAGCGGGAGAGCAACCGGGGAGCTGTTTTTT
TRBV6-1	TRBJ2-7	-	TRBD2	CASSVAWREPFSVSYEQYF	TGTGCCAGCAGTGTAGCTTGGCGGGAGCCCTTTTCCGTAAGCTACGAGCAGTACTTC
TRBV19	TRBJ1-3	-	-	CASSISGDGNTIYF	TGTGCCAGTAGTATATCAGGGGATGGAAACACCATATATTTT
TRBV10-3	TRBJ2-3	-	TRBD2	CAIRDSGSDTQYF	TGTGCCATCAGGGATAGCGGGAGTGATACGCAGTATTTT
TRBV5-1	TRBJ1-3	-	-	CASSLAGLGNTIYF	TGCGCCAGCAGCTTGGCGGGACTCGGAAACACCATATATTTT
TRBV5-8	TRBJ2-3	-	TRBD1	CASSLAGGAYTDTQYF	TGTGCCAGCAGCTTAGCAGGGGGCGCCTACACAGATACGCAGTATTTT
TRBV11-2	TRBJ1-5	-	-	CASSLGQSDQPQHF	TGTGCCAGCAGCTTAGGACAGAGCGATCAGCCCCAGCATTTT
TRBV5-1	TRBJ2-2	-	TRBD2	CASSHRGERTKNTGELFF	TGCGCCAGCAGCCATCGGGGGGAGCGGACAAAGAACACCGGGGAGCTGTTTTTT
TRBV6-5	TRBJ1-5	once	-	CASSYSGGYNQPQHF	TGTGCCAGCAGTTACTCCGGGGGGTACAATCAGCCCCAGCATTTT
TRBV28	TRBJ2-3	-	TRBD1	CASSSTGGTDTQYF	TGTGCCAGCAGTTCCACAGGGGGCACAGATACGCAGTATTTT
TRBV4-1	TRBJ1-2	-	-	CASSHAPDRIYGYTF	TGCGCCAGCAGCCACGCGCCCGACAGGATCTATGGCTACACCTTC
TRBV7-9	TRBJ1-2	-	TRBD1	CASSPGIPDRSNYGYTF	TGTGCCAGCAGCCCCGGGATCCCGGACAGGAGTAACTATGGCTACACCTTC
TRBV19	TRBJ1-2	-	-	CASSISSRPGPAGYYGYTF	TGTGCCAGTAGTATCTCTTCGAGACCAGGCCCGGCGGGATACTATGGCTACACCTTC
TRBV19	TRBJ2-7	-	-	CASRPPGGSYEQYF	TGTGCCAGTAGGCCGCCAGGGGGGTCCTACGAGCAGTACTTC
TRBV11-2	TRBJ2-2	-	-	CASSLQVVLGELFF	TGTGCCAGCAGCTTACAGGTTGTCCTGGGGGAGCTGTTTTTT
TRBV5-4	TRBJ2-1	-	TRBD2	CASSFVPGLALNEQFF	TGTGCCAGCAGCTTCGTTCCGGGACTAGCTCTCAATGAGCAGTTCTTC
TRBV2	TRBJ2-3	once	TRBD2	CASAKGLRPASTDTQYF	TGTGCCAGCGCTAAGGGACTACGCCCCGCTAGCACAGATACGCAGTATTTT
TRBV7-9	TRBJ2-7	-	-	CASSLEVADDEQYF	TGTGCCAGCAGCTTGGAGGTCGCGGACGACGAGCAGTACTTC
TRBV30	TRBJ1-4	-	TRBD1	CAWDAGQGPEKLFF	TGTGCCTGGGACGCGGGACAGGGTCCGGAAAAACTGTTTTTT
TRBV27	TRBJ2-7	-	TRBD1	CASRKPGQGGGEQYF	TGTGCCAGCCGAAAACCGGGACAGGGGGGCGGCGAGCAGTACTTC
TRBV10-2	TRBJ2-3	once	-	CASTGVHTDTQYF	TGCGCCAGCACGGGGGTTCACACAGATACGCAGTATTTT
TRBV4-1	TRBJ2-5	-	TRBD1	CASSESTGVETQYF	TGCGCCAGCAGCGAATCGACAGGGGTAGAGACCCAGTACTTC
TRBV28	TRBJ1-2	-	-	CASSLSSSGGYGYTF	TGTGCCAGCAGTTTGTCGTCTTCGGGGGGCTATGGCTACACCTTC
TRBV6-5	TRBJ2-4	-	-	CASKTGEVTDIQYF	TGTGCCAGTAAGACCGGGGAGGTTACGGACATTCAGTACTTC
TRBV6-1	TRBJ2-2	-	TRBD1	CARRSTGVAGELFF	TGTGCCAGGAGGAGTACAGGGGTGGCCGGGGAGCTGTTTTTT
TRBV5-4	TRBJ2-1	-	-	CASSFNSGNKLNEQFF	TGTGCCAGCAGCTTTAATAGCGGAAATAAACTCAATGAGCAGTTCTTC
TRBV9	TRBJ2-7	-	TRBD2	CASSPRLAVYEQYF	TGTGCCAGCAGCCCGCGACTAGCGGTCTACGAGCAGTACTTC
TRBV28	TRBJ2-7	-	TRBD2	CASSFGVAGPLSYEQYF	TGTGCCAGCAGTTTTGGAGTAGCGGGACCTCTCTCCTACGAGCAGTACTTC
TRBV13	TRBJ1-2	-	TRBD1	CASSLGQGARPYGYTF	TGTGCCAGCAGCTTAGGGCAGGGGGCCCGGCCGTATGGCTACACCTTC
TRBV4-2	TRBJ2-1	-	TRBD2	CASSQDLAGDTLNEQFF	TGTGCCAGCAGCCAAGACCTAGCGGGAGACACCCTCAATGAGCAGTTCTTC
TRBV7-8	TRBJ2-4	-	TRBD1	CASSLAVGQMAKNIQYF	TGTGCCAGCAGCTTAGCGGTGGGACAGATGGCCAAAAACATTCAGTACTTC
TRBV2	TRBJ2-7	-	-	CASKGTGSYEQYF	TGTGCCAGCAAAGGAACAGGATCCTACGAGCAGTACTTC
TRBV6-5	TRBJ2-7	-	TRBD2	CASTSGGASEQYF	TGTGCCAGCACATCGGGAGGAGCCTCCGAGCAGTACTTC
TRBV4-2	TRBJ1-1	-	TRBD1	CASSGRDGTGGEAFF	TGTGCCAGCAGCGGAAGAGATGGGACAGGTGGTGAGGCTTTCTTT
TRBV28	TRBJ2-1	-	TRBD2	CASISLAGHNEQFF	TGTGCCAGCATAAGCCTAGCGGGACACAATGAGCAGTTCTTC
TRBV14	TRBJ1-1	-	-	CASSQLGGQGTEAFF	TGTGCCAGCAGCCAACTCGGGGGGCAGGGCACTGAAGCTTTCTTT
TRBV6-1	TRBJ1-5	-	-	CASSEATDYSNQPQHF	TGTGCCAGCAGTGAAGCGACCGACTATAGCAATCAGCCCCAGCATTTT
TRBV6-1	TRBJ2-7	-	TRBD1	CASSEYAWTGVSYEQYF	TGTGCCAGCAGTGAATATGCGTGGACAGGGGTCTCCTACGAGCAGTACTTC
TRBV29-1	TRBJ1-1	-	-	CSAPAAVSTEAFF	TGCAGCGCCCCCGCGGCGGTGAGCACTGAAGCTTTCTTT
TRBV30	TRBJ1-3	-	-	CAWSPVGGVSGNTIYF	TGTGCCTGGAGCCCCGTGGGGGGGGTCTCTGGAAACACCATATATTTT
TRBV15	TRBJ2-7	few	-	CATSRDLYSREQYF	TGTGCCACCAGCAGAGATCTTTATTCGCGCGAGCAGTACTTC
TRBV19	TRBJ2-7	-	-	CASSRPGVLSDEQYF	TGTGCCAGTAGTAGGCCAGGGGTTCTTAGCGACGAGCAGTACTTC
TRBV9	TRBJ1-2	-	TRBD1	CASSAYGQGNYGYTF	TGTGCCAGCAGCGCGTATGGACAGGGCAACTATGGCTACACCTTC